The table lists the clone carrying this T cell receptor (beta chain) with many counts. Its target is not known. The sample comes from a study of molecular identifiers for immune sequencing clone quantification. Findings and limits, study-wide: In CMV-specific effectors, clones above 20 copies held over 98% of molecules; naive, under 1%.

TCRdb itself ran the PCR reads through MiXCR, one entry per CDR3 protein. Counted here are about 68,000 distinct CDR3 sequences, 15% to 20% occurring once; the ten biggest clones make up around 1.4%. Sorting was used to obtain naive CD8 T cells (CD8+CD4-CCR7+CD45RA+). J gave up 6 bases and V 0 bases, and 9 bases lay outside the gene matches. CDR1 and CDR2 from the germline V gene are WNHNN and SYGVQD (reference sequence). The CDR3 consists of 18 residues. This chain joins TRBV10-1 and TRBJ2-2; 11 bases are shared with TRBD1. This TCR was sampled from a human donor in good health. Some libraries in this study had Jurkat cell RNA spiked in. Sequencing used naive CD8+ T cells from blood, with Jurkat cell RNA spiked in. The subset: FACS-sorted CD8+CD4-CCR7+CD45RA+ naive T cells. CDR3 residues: CASSESTGTGGLAGELFF. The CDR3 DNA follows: TGCGCCAGCAGTGAGTCGACCGGGACAGGGGGTTTAGCCGGGGAGCTGTTTTTT.